This record looks at one TCR beta chain sequence and its context. The germline V gene encodes CDR1 GTSNPN and CDR2 SVGIG (reference sequence). The CDR3 contains 16 residues. V shed 2 bases and J 0 bases; nucleotides not matched to a gene: 8. Once RNA had been extracted, it was reverse transcribed into cDNA to act as the sequencing template. The table came from immunoSEQ multiplex PCR; TCRdb's copy has only in-frame clones and leaves some out. The sample holds over 150,000 clones, roughly 60% seen once. This entry comes from a study of CD8+ T cells in alopecia areata. Overall study context: Treated patients swallowed 5 to 10 mg of oral tofacitinib twice daily.

The sequence derives from a human donor with alopecia areata. The sample here was CD4+ T cells sorted from blood, taken at week 0. The chain is built from TRBV30 and TRBJ1-1; TRBD1 agrees at 8 bases. The CDR3 sequence: CAWSNFNRGVNTEAFF. DNA of the CDR3: TGTGCCTGGAGTAACTTCAACAGGGGGGTGAACACTGAAGCTTTCTTT.